What follows describes a single T cell receptor (beta chain). This sample stems from a study of T cell responses to AZD1222 COVID-19 vaccine. From germline, CDR1 is SGDLS and CDR2 YYNGEE. The V segment lost 4 bases and the J segment 5 bases; nucleotides outside the gene matches: 8. There are 15 residues in the CDR3. Clones were read by immunoSEQ multiplex PCR, and TCRdb kept only the in-frame ones, dropping some. Of 90,000 to 130,000 clones in the sample, about 95% are singletons; the top ten hold around 2.8%. This sample comprised peripheral blood, obtained 28 days after the second AZD1222 dose. V is TRBV9 and J is TRBJ1-5, with 8 bases matching TRBD1. The sequence was collected from an adult who received the AZD1222 COVID-19 vaccine. This chain's CDR3 is CASSPSGGAHQPQHF. Here the CDR3 DNA reads TGTGCCAGCAGCCCATCAGGGGGCGCACATCAGCCCCAGCATTTT. Full variable domain (remainder filled in from reference TRBV9 and TRBJ1-5): DSGVTQTPKHLITATGQRVTLRCSPRSGDLSVYWYQQSLDQGLQFLIQYYNGEERAKGNILERFSAQQFPDLHSELNLSSLELGDSALYFCASSPSGGAHQPQHFGDGTRLSIL.